This is a list of T cell receptor beta chains from one sample in a study of patients and donors after allogeneic stem cell transplantation. TCRdb ran MiXCR on the RT-PCR reads and lists one entry per CDR3 protein. The sample lists over 150,000 distinct CDR3 sequences, more than 35% occurring once. What was sequenced was blood, either unsorted or a sorted T cell fraction (not recorded which). These TCRs come from a human donor who was either an allogeneic HSCT recipient or a stem cell or donor lymphocyte infusion donor (not recorded which). It is not recorded whose cells these are; they may come from a transplant donor. The CDR3 runs from the conserved cysteine through the conserved F or W. Each record gives: J gene, V gene, D gene, clone size, CDR3 DNA, CDR3 protein. D genes are given only for firm matches. Size tells how often a clone was seen (once, few, many) or the class of an expanded clone, and some rows leave it out.

J: TRBJ1-5
V: TRBV29-1
D: NA
size: NA
DNA: TGCAGCGTCGCTTGGGGGCAAGGTCAGCCCCAGCATTTT
CDR3: CSVAWGQGQPQHF

J: TRBJ2-4
V: TRBV7-9
D: NA
size: NA
DNA: TGTGCCAGCAGCCATTCGCTCAGACAGACCCAAAATCACATTCAGTACTTC
CDR3: CASSHSLRQTQNHIQYF

J: TRBJ2-7
V: TRBV29-1
D: TRBD2
size: NA
DNA: TGCAGCGCTCTACAGCCGGGACTAGCATACGAGCAGTACTTC
CDR3: CSALQPGLAYEQYF

J: TRBJ2-7
V: TRBV5-1
D: TRBD1
size: few
DNA: TGCGCCAGCAGCTTGGCCGGACAGGGTGGTCACGAGCAGTACTTC
CDR3: CASSLAGQGGHEQYF

J: TRBJ1-1
V: TRBV7-6
D: NA
size: NA
DNA: TGTGCCAGCAGCTCCCTTCCCGTCCAGAACACTGAAGCTTTCTTT
CDR3: CASSSLPVQNTEAFF

J: TRBJ2-7
V: TRBV28
D: NA
size: NA
DNA: TGTGCCAGCAGGTTAATGGGGGGGCCGGGCTCCTACGAGCAGTACTTC
CDR3: CASRLMGGPGSYEQYF

J: TRBJ1-1
V: TRBV7-9
D: TRBD1
size: NA
DNA: TGTGCCAGCAGCTTAGAACAGGGGACTGAAGCTTTCTTT
CDR3: CASSLEQGTEAFF

J: TRBJ2-7
V: TRBV29-1
D: TRBD2
size: few
DNA: TGCAGCGTTGAGGCTAGCGGGAACTACGAGCAGTACTTC
CDR3: CSVEASGNYEQYF

J: TRBJ1-2
V: TRBV28
D: TRBD1
size: NA
DNA: TGTGCCAGCAGTAAATGGGACAGCTTCTATGGCTACACCTTC
CDR3: CASSKWDSFYGYTF

J: TRBJ2-3
V: TRBV9
D: NA
size: NA
DNA: TGTGCCAGCAGCGTAGAGTCGGGAGTACCAGATACGCAGTATTTT
CDR3: CASSVESGVPDTQYF

J: TRBJ2-1
V: TRBV27
D: TRBD2
size: once
DNA: TGTGCCAGCAGTTTAAGCACTAGCGGGAGTAATGAGCAGTTCTTC
CDR3: CASSLSTSGSNEQFF

J: TRBJ2-1
V: TRBV7-2
D: TRBD2
size: NA
DNA: TGTGCCAGCAGCCACTCACTAGCGAACAATGAGCAGTTCTTC
CDR3: CASSHSLANNEQFF

J: TRBJ1-1
V: TRBV12-3/TRBV12-4
D: NA
size: few
DNA: TGTGCCAGCAGTTTAAATCTTGCGGGGTCCATGAACACTGAAGCTTTCTTT
CDR3: CASSLNLAGSMNTEAFF

J: TRBJ1-1
V: TRBV20-1
D: NA
size: NA
DNA: TGCAGTGCTAGAGATCCGACCTGGGGGCGTGTCACTGAAGCTTTCTTT
CDR3: CSARDPTWGRVTEAFF

J: TRBJ1-5
V: TRBV9
D: NA
size: NA
DNA: TGTGCCAGCAGCGTACAGGGGCATCAGCCCCAGCATTTT
CDR3: CASSVQGHQPQHF

J: TRBJ2-1
V: TRBV12-3/TRBV12-4
D: NA
size: NA
DNA: TGTGCCAGCAGTAGGCTGGGGGAGGAGCAGTTCTTC
CDR3: CASSRLGEEQFF

J: TRBJ2-7
V: TRBV29-1
D: NA
size: NA
DNA: TGCAGCGTCGAAGACACTTTAGCTTACGAGCAGTACTTC
CDR3: CSVEDTLAYEQYF

J: TRBJ1-5
V: TRBV7-6
D: TRBD1
size: once
DNA: TGTGCCAGCAGCTCCGGGACAGGGCTCATCAGCAATCAGCCCCAGCATTTT
CDR3: CASSSGTGLISNQPQHF

J: TRBJ2-2
V: TRBV10-3
D: TRBD2
size: NA
DNA: TGTGCCATCAGTACTAGCGGGACAAGTAGCGGGGAGCTGTTTTTT
CDR3: CAISTSGTSSGELFF

J: TRBJ1-4
V: TRBV4-1
D: NA
size: NA
DNA: TGCGCCAGCAGCCAACATGGGACTAATGAAAAACTGTTTTTT
CDR3: CASSQHGTNEKLFF

J: TRBJ1-1
V: TRBV18
D: NA
size: many
DNA: TGTGCCAGCTCGCAAGTAAACACTGAAGCTTTCTTT
CDR3: CASSQVNTEAFF

J: TRBJ1-2
V: TRBV5-1
D: NA
size: NA
DNA: TGCGCCAGCAGCCTGATGGGGGGTGTCGATGGCTACACCTTC
CDR3: CASSLMGGVDGYTF

J: TRBJ1-5
V: TRBV20-1
D: NA
size: few
DNA: TGCAGCACCAGAACCCGGAGGGGAGGAGCAGGTCAGCCCCAGCATTTT
CDR3: CSTRTRRGGAGQPQHF

J: TRBJ2-1
V: TRBV7-2
D: TRBD2
size: NA
DNA: TGTGCCAGCAGCTCCACTAGCGGGAGGAATACCTACAATGAGCAGTTCTTC
CDR3: CASSSTSGRNTYNEQFF

J: TRBJ2-1
V: TRBV7-8
D: TRBD2
size: once
DNA: TGTGCCAGCAGAAAATGGGTGGGCGGGAGCGTGGATGAGCAGTTCTTC
CDR3: CASRKWVGGSVDEQFF

J: TRBJ1-5
V: TRBV4-3
D: NA
size: NA
DNA: TGCGCCAGCAGCCAAGACAGGGTCGGGAATCAGCCCCAGCATTTT
CDR3: CASSQDRVGNQPQHF

J: TRBJ2-7
V: TRBV5-1
D: NA
size: few
DNA: TGCGCCAGCAGCCTAACGGGGGAGCAGTACTTC
CDR3: CASSLTGEQYF

J: TRBJ1-2
V: TRBV29-1
D: NA
size: NA
DNA: TGCAGCGTCGCGGGGAACTATGGCTACACCTTC
CDR3: CSVAGNYGYTF

J: TRBJ2-1
V: TRBV7-9
D: NA
size: few
DNA: TGTGCCAGCAGCCGTAATGAGCAGTTCTTC
CDR3: CASSRNEQFF

J: TRBJ1-1
V: TRBV6-5
D: NA
size: few
DNA: TGTGCCAGCAGTTACCGTTCGGGGGGCAACACTGAAGCTTTCTTT
CDR3: CASSYRSGGNTEAFF

J: TRBJ2-5
V: TRBV4-3
D: TRBD2
size: NA
DNA: TGCGCCAGCAGCCAAGGAGTACTAGCGGCACAAGAGACCCAGTACTTC
CDR3: CASSQGVLAAQETQYF

J: TRBJ2-7
V: TRBV12-3/TRBV12-4
D: NA
size: few
DNA: TGTGCCAGCAGTCACGACCCGAAGTCCTACGAGCAGTACTTC
CDR3: CASSHDPKSYEQYF

J: TRBJ2-1
V: TRBV28
D: TRBD2
size: NA
DNA: TGTGCCAGCAGTTTCTCCATTCTAGCGGGAGGGGGTGAGCAGTTCTTC
CDR3: CASSFSILAGGGEQFF